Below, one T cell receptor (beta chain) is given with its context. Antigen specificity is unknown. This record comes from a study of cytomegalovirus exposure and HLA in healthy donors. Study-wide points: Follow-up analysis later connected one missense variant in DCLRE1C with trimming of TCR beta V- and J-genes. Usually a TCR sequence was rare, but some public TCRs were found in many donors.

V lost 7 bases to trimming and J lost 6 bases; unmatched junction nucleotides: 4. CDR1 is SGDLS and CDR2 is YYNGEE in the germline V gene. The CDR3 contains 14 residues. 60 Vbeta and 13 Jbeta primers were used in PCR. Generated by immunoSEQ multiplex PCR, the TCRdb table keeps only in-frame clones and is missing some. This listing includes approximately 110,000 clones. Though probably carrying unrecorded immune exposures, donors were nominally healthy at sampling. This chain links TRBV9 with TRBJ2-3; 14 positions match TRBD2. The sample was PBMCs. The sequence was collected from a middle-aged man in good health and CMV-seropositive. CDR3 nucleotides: TGTGCCAGCGAGACTAGCGGGAGGGGGGATACGCAGTATTTT. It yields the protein CASETSGRGDTQYF. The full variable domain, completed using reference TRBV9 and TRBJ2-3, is DSGVTQTPKHLITATGQRVTLRCSPRSGDLSVYWYQQSLDQGLQFLIQYYNGEERAKGNILERFSAQQFPDLHSELNLSSLELGDSALYFCASETSGRGDTQYFGPGTRLTVL.